This T cell receptor beta chain was retrieved from a study of identical twins. Findings and caveats of the study: The analysis was cross-sectional rather than longitudinal within donors. Model-predicted out-of-frame TCR alpha sharing fell below observed values in monozygotic twins. When twins shared out-of-frame alpha sequences, those sequences had excess low generation probability.

The CDR3 consists of 15 residues. V was trimmed by 3 bases and J by 5 bases, leaving 16 bases between them. The germline V gene has CDR1 LGHDT and CDR2 YNNKEL (reference sequence). This clonotype was seen more than once but under ten times. What it binds is unknown. MiXCR, applied by TCRdb to the 5' RACE reads, yields one record per CDR3 protein. The sample records under 500,000 distinct CDR3 sequences, 14% being singletons. These data also formed part of another study, on yellow fever vaccine responses in identical twins. Per that paper: Reportedly, the response of twins' T cells to the vaccine seemed partly convergent, partly personalized.

Sequenced input: CD4+ T cells sorted from blood. The chain uses TRBV3-1 and TRBJ1-1, with a weak D call TRBD1 (6 bases). The origin of this receptor is a woman aged 18 to 35 in good health. CDR3 nucleotide sequence: TGTGCCAGCAGCCAGCGGGACAACAGATGGACTGAAGCTTTCTTT. Protein sequence: CASSQRDNRWTEAFF.